This TCR beta chain was observed in a study of blood T cell repertoires in COVID-19. At the level of the study: Samples representing acute and convalescent COVID-19 were sourced from the United States, Italy and Spain. In each case, the material was cDNA or gDNA derived from T cells, B-cell-depleted T cells, or PBMCs.

Per the authors' pipeline: Quantification of nucleated cells was approximated via reference gene primer amplification. Sequencing was performed with immunoSEQ multiplex PCR; in TCRdb, only in-frame clones are kept and a portion is missing. The V and J calls and clone size were taken over from that table, and D and trimming were inferred from the DNA. The table includes roughly 120,000 clones, 65% to 85% detected once. The germline CDR1 and CDR2 sequences are LGHNT and FRNRAP. V lost 7 bases, J lost 2 bases, and 8 bases stayed unmatched. The CDR3 has 16 amino acids. This clonotype was obtained from a man between 65 and 85 years old with acute or convalescent COVID-19. The V and J genes are TRBV12-5 and TRBJ2-1, with 10 bases lining up with TRBD1. The sample consisted of peripheral blood. CDR3 DNA: TGTGCTAGTGCCCCACCCGGGACAGGGGCCTACAATGAGCAGTTCTTC. This sequence encodes CASAPPGTGAYNEQFF.